One sample yielded the 8 T cell receptor beta chains listed below, sequenced in a study of cytomegalovirus exposure and HLA in healthy donors. The PCR was carried out with 60 Vbeta primers and 13 Jbeta primers. Repertoires were generated with immunoSEQ multiplex PCR, while TCRdb's copy carries only in-frame clones and drops some. The sample lists approximately 110,000 clones, over 70% seen once, with 6.5% to 9.5% in the top ten. What was sequenced was PBMCs. These receptors all stem from a woman in her forties in good health and CMV-seropositive.

This chain joins TRBV5-1 and TRBJ2-1, with 14 nucleotides matching TRBD2. The CDR3 extends over 15 amino acids. V lost 4 bases and J lost 6; bases outside the gene matches: 3. In germline, CDR1 is SGHRS, CDR2 YFSETQ. The CDR3 DNA reads as TGCGCCAGCAGCCTCGGGACTAGCGGGAGCAATGAGCAGTTCTTC. Its protein is CASSLGTSGSNEQFF.

With respect to this clone: The junction departs from germline at one end; a sequencing error may be responsible. V and J are TRBV7-9 and TRBJ2-6, with 7 positions matching TRBD1. The CDR3 has 18 residues. Germline-derived CDR1 and CDR2 are SEHNR and FQNEAQ (reference sequence). The CDR3 DNA sequence: TGTTCCAGCAGCGCCCGGACAGGTTCTAGCTCTGGGGCCAACGTCCTGACTTTC. It yields the protein CSSSARTGSSSGANVLTF.

This chain connects TRBV18 to TRBJ2-7; the D is unclear. Germline V lookup: CDR1 KGHSH, CDR2 LQKENI. Trimming cost V 3 bases and J 7 bases, with 7 bases left between them. This CDR3 has 11 residues. The CDR3 DNA follows: TGTGCCAGCTCACCTTCACAAGAGCAGTACTTC. Its translation is CASSPSQEQYF.

The chain uses TRBV19 and TRBJ1-1; a weak D match, TRBD1 (6 bases). The V gene lost 4 bases and the J gene lost 6 bases, with 15 bases spanning the gap. The CDR3 length is 14 residues. Germline lookup yields CDR1 LNHDA and CDR2 SQIVND (reference sequence). CDR3 residues: CASSRGGPGAEAFF. CDR3 sequence (DNA): TGTGCCAGTAGTAGGGGGGGGCCCGGCGCTGAAGCTTTCTTT.

The chain carries TRBV28 and TRBJ1-5; D gene unclear. CDR1 is MDHEN, CDR2 SYDVKM, per germline. V was cut by 6 bases and J by 4 bases, with 10 bases left in between. CDR3 length: 13 residues. The CDR3 is CASSPLNNQPQHF. CDR3 coding DNA: TGTGCCAGCAGCCCACTTAATAATCAGCCCCAGCATTTT.

V is TRBV6-6 and J is TRBJ1-5; a weak D match, TRBD1 (6 bases). The germline gives CDR1 MNHNY, CDR2 SVGAGI (reference sequence). The CDR3 has 15 amino acids. Between the trimmed V and J ends, which lost 2 bases and 5 bases, there was a span of 13 bases. CDR3 sequence: CASSYKRTAYQPQHF. The CDR3 DNA reads TGTGCCAGCAGTTACAAGAGGACAGCTTATCAGCCCCAGCATTTT.

The genes are TRBV2 and TRBJ1-1; 10 positions agree with TRBD1. With 6 bases clipped from V and 3 bases from J, the junction kept 4 bases outside the gene matches. CDR3 size: 14 residues. Looked up from germline, CDR1 is SNHLY and CDR2 is FYNNEI. CDR3 loop: CASSWDRGDTEAFF. In nucleotides, the CDR3 is TGTGCCAGCAGCTGGGACAGGGGAGACACTGAAGCTTTCTTT.

This chain connects TRBV6-1 to TRBJ2-7; 7 bases match TRBD1. Germline trimming cut 6 bases from V and 6 bases from J; bases unmatched to any gene: 14. Per germline, CDR1 MNHNS and CDR2 SASEGT. The CDR3 is made up of 15 amino acids. The CDR3 sequence is CASRDTGTAPLEQYF. In nucleotides, the CDR3 is TGTGCCAGCAGGGATACCGGGACAGCCCCCCTCGAGCAGTACTTC.